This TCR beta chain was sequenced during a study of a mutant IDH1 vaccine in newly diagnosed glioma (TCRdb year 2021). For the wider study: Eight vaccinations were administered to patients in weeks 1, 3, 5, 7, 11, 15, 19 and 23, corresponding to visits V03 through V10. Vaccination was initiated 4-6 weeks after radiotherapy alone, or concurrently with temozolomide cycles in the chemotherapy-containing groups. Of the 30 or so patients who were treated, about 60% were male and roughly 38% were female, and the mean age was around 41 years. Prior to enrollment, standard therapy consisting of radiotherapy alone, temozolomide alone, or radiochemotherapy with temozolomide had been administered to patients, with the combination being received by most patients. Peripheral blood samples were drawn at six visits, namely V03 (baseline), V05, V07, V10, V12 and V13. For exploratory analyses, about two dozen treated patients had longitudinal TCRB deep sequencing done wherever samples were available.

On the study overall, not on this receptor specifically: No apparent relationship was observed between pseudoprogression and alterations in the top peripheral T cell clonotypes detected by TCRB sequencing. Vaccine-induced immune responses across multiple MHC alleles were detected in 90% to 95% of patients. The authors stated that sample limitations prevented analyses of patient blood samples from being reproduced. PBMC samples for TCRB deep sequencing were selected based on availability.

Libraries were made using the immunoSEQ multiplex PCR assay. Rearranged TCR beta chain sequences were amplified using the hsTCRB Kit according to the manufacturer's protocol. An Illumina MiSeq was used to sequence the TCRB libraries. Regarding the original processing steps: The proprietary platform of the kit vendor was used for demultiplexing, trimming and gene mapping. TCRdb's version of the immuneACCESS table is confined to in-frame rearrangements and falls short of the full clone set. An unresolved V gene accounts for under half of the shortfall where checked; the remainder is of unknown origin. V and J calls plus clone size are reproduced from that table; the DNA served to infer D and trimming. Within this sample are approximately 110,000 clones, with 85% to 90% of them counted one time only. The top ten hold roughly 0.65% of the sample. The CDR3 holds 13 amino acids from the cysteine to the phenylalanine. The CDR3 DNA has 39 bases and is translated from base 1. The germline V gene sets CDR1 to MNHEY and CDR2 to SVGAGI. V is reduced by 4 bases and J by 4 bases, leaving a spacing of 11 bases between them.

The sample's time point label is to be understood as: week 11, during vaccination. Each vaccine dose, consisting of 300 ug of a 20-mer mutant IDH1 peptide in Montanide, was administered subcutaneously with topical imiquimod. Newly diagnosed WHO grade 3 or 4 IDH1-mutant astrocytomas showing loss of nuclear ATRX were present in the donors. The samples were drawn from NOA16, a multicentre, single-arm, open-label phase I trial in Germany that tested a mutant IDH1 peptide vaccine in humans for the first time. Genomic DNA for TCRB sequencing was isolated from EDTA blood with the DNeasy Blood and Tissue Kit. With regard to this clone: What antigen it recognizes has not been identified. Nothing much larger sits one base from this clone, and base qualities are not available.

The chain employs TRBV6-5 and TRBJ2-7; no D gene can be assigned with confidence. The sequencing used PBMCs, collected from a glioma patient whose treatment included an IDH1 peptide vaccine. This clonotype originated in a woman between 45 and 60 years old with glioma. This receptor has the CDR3 CASSSGPEYEQYF. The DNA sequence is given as TGTGCCAGCAGTTCCGGGCCAGAGTACGAGCAGTACTTC.